The present T cell receptor beta chain was sequenced within a study of shared clonotypes between healthy human individuals. Points from the study as a whole: It was only blood that was sampled, and tissue repertoires likely differ. Clonotype sharing across a few donors was observed for around 5% of naive CD4 clonotypes. A limitation of the genetic and exposure-history diversity represented arose from few donors.

The CDR3 runs to 14 residues. Per germline, CDR1 SGHRS and CDR2 YFSETQ. V was shortened by 0 bases and J by 2 bases, with 6 bases between the two germline ends. A remark on this clone: Antigen: not known.

Several immunoSEQ 96-well plates shared each subset's DNA, each plate a replicate. Libraries were prepared by immunoSEQ multiplex PCR; TCRdb keeps only in-frame clonotypes and omits some of them. This table has about 1 million clones, approximately 68% appearing once. Sequenced input: memory CD4+ T cells sorted from blood. The subset: CD45RA-negative fraction. The clonotype originates from a man between 18 and 29 years old in good health. V is TRBV5-1 and J is TRBJ1-3; no clear D gene. The CDR3 DNA is TGCGCCAGCAGCTTGGCACAGACTGGAAACACCATATATTTT. It encodes CASSLAQTGNTIYF.